This T cell receptor (beta chain) derives from a study of blood T cells in healthy people across ages. Primed by a sample-barcoded 5' primer and a J-beta primer mix, a second PCR proceeded for roughly 7 to 11 cycles. TCRdb independently ran MiXCR on the 5' RACE reads; one entry per CDR3 protein. The top ten clones hold 7% to 9% of a sample with around 1.5 million distinct CDR3 sequences, roughly 40% of them seen once. No fewer than 6 micrograms of total RNA were isolated from every sample. Only a few counts were recorded for this clonotype. Its target is not known. General observations from the study: In long-lived donors, naive CD4+ cell counts and diversity exceeded those of aged donors.

V was clipped by 5 bases and J by 0 bases; unmatched bases: 15. Germline V CDR1 and CDR2: SGHTA, FQGNSA. The CDR3 runs 18 residues. The V and J genes are TRBV7-2 and TRBJ2-7, with 8 bases matching TRBD1. The source material was blood. The sequence was collected from a woman aged 18 to 35 in good health. The CDR3 region has the DNA TGTGCCAGCAGCCCCAAGGGGCAGGGGGCCTTTAGCTCCTACGAGCAGTACTTC. The encoded protein is CASSPKGQGAFSSYEQYF.